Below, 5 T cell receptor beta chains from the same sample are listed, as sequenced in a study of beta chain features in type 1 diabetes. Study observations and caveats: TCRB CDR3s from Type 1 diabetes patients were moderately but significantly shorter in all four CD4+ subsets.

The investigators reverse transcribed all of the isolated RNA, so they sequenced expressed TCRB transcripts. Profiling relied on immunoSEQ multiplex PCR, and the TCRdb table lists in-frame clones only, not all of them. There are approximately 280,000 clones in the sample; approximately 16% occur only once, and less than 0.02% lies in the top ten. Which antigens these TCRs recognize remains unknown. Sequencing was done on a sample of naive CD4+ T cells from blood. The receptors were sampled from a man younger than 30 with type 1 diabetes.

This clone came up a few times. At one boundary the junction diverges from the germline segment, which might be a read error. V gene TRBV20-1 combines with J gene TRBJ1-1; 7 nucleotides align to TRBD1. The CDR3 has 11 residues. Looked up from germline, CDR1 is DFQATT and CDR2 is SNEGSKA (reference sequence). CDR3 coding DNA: TGCAGTGCTCTCCCGGACAGGCTCGGGGAGTTT. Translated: CSALPDRLGEF.

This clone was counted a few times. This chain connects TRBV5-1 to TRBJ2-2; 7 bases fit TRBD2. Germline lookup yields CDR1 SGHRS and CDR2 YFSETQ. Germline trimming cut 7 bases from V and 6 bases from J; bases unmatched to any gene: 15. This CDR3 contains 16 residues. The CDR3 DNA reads TGCGCCAGCTCCAGAAACGGCGGTAGCGGGTCCGGGGAGCTGTTTTTT. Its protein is CASSRNGGSGSGELFF.

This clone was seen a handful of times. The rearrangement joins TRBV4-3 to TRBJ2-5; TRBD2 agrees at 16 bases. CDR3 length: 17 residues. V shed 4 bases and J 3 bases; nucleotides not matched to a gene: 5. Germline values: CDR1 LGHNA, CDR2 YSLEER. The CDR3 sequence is CASSPGLAGGPKETQYF. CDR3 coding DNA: TGCGCCAGCAGCCCGGGACTAGCGGGGGGGCCAAAAGAGACCCAGTACTTC.

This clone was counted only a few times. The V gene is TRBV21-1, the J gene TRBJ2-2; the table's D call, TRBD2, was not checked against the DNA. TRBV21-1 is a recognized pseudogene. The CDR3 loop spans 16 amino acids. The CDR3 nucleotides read TGTGCCAGCAGCGCACACCGAGACGGAGACACCGGGGAGCTGTTTTTT. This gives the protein CASSAHRDGDTGELFF.

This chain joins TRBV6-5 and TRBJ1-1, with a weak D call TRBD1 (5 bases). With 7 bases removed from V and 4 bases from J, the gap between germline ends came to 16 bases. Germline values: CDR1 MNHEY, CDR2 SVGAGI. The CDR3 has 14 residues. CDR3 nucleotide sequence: TGTGCCAGCACTTTGCGGGGGAGTAGCACTGAAGCTTTCTTT. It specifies CASTLRGSSTEAFF.